These 7 T cell receptor beta chains share one sample of origin, sequenced in a study of shared clonotypes between healthy human individuals. Profiling relied on immunoSEQ multiplex PCR, and the TCRdb table lists in-frame clones only, not all of them. The sample lists 1,500,000 or so clones; approximately 98.5% were seen once. The sequenced sample was naive CD4+ T cells sorted from blood. Documented subset: CD45RA+ positively selected. These receptors all come from a man aged 25 to 45 in good health.

The J gene is TRBJ2-7, the V gene TRBV18; no clear D gene. The CDR3 runs to 14 residues. Trimming took 2 bases from V and 2 from J, leaving 10 bases between them. The germline CDR1 and CDR2 sequences are KGHSH and LQKENI. The CDR3 region has the DNA TGTGCCAGCTCACCAAGCAACGGAGCCTACGAGCAGTACTTC. Translation gives CASSPSNGAYEQYF.

The chain uses TRBV6-5 and TRBJ1-2; D gene unclear. Per the germline V gene, CDR1 is MNHEY and CDR2 is SVGAGI. There are 12 residues in the CDR3. V dropped 5 bases and J dropped 5 bases, with 9 bases sitting between them. CDR3 region: CASSRAPYGYTF. CDR3 nucleotide sequence: TGTGCCAGCAGTAGAGCCCCTTATGGCTACACCTTC.

The V gene is TRBV25-1, the J gene TRBJ2-5; tentative D call: TRBD1 (6 bases). Trimming removed 4 bases from V and 2 bases from J, with 11 bases in between. Germline-derived CDR1 and CDR2 are MGHDK and SYGVNS. This CDR3 spans 14 amino acids. CDR3 loop: CASSAHRVQETQYF. In DNA, the CDR3 is TGTGCCAGCAGTGCCCACAGGGTTCAAGAGACCCAGTACTTC.

The rearrangement links TRBV28 to TRBJ1-2; D is possibly TRBD1 (5 bases). Germline V gives CDR1 MDHEN, CDR2 SYDVKM. CDR3 size: 13 residues. The V end was cut by 8 bases, the J end by 2 bases, with 12 bases between. CDR3 protein: CASLTTGNYGYTF. The CDR3 DNA reads as TGTGCCAGCCTAACAACAGGAAACTATGGCTACACCTTC.

The V gene is TRBV28, the J gene TRBJ1-5; D might be TRBD1 (6 bases). The CDR3 has 17 residues. V was cut by 2 bases and J by 0 bases, with 14 bases left in between. The germline CDR1 and CDR2 sequences are MDHEN and SYDVKM. The CDR3 region is CASSLVQGGNSNQPQHF. The CDR3 region has the DNA TGTGCCAGCAGTTTAGTACAGGGAGGGAATAGCAATCAGCCCCAGCATTTT. Filled out from reference TRBV28 and TRBJ1-5, the complete variable domain reads DVKVTQSSRYLVKRTGEKVFLECVQDMDHENMFWYRQDPGLGLRLIYFSYDVKMKEKGDIPEGYSVSREKKERFSLILESASTNQTSMYLCASSLVQGGNSNQPQHFGDGTRLSIL.

For the CDR3, the DNA is TGTGCCAGCAGCTTAGGGAACAGGGATCGGGACGAGCAGTACTTC. Encoded protein: CASSLGNRDRDEQYF. The V and J genes are TRBV11-3 and TRBJ2-7; D may be TRBD1 (6 bases). The V gene's germline CDR1 is SGHNT and CDR2 YENEEA. The CDR3 has 15 residues. Between the trimmed V and J ends, which lost 1 base and 5 bases, there was a span of 15 bases.

The V and J genes are TRBV21-1 and TRBJ2-7; the table's D call, TRBD2, has no DNA check behind it. TRBV21-1 is a known pseudogene. The CDR3 sequence is 16 residues long. CDR3 protein: CASSKGPAGGHYEQYF. The CDR3 DNA sequence: TGTGCCAGCAGCAAAGGTCCAGCGGGAGGCCACTACGAGCAGTACTTC.